This T cell receptor beta chain was observed in a study of blood T cell repertoires in COVID-19. Study context: Acute-phase and convalescent COVID-19 samples originated in the United States, Italy and Spain.

In the authors' methods: From reference gene primer amplification, estimates of nucleated cell counts were derived. Data came from immunoSEQ multiplex PCR; TCRdb stores just in-frame clones and leaves some out. The V and J calls and clone size are taken from that table; D and trimming were inferred from the DNA. The repertoire includes 110,000 or so clones, approximately 92% of them detected once, and around 30% sits in the top ten. Trimming stripped 5 bases from V and 5 bases from J, with 8 bases between. Germline-derived CDR1 and CDR2 are SGHAT and FQNNGV. The CDR3 has 12 residues. The chain uses TRBV11-2 and TRBJ2-3, with a tentative D call TRBD1 (6 bases). The sample consisted of peripheral blood. The TCR sequence derives from a man between 65 and 80 years old with active or convalescent COVID-19. CDR3 in amino acids: CASSGGQDTQYF. DNA of the CDR3: TGTGCCAGCAGCGGGGGACAAGATACGCAGTATTTT.